Listed here are 11 T cell receptor beta chains from one sample, sequenced in a study of blood T cell repertoires in COVID-19. Only in-frame clones appear in the TCRdb table, and some are missing; sequencing was by immunoSEQ multiplex PCR. The data show over 200,000 clones, roughly 88% seen once. Sequencing was done on a sample of peripheral blood. These receptor sequences come from a man younger than 40 who had recovered from COVID-19.

The chain employs TRBV14 and TRBJ2-7, with 7 positions matching TRBD1. This CDR3 is built from 15 residues. Germline assignment: CDR1 SGHDN and CDR2 FVKESK. V lost 3 bases, J lost 1 base, and 6 bases stayed unmatched. This chain's CDR3 is CASSQMKGASYEQYF. CDR3 nucleotides: TGTGCCAGCAGCCAGATGAAGGGGGCTTCCTACGAGCAGTACTTC. Full variable domain (rest looked up from reference TRBV14 and TRBJ2-7): EAGVTQFPSHSVIEKGQTVTLRCDPISGHDNLYWYRRVMGKEIKFLLHFVKESKQDESGMPNNRFLAERTGGTYSTLKVQPAELEDSGVYFCASSQMKGASYEQYFGPGTRLTVT.

V usage is TRBV27 and J usage is TRBJ1-1; D gene unclear. Trimming shortened V by 1 base and J by 7 bases, and 16 bases separated the two germline ends. Germline V gene sequence: CDR1 MNHEY, CDR2 SMNVEV (reference sequence). The CDR3 runs to 15 residues. The CDR3 region has the DNA TGTGCCAGCAGTTTATTGGCCGCTTCAGAGGGTGAAGCTTTCTTT. Translation gives CASSLLAASEGEAFF.

The rearrangement joins TRBV2 to TRBJ1-5, with D possibly TRBD1 on 5 matching bases. Germline CDR1 reads SNHLY; CDR2 reads FYNNEI. V shed 0 bases and J shed 4 bases, with 13 bases lying between them. The CDR3 length is 16 residues. The CDR3 reads CASSEAGQGRNQPQHF. As DNA, the CDR3 is TGTGCCAGCAGTGAAGCGGGGCAGGGAAGGAATCAGCCCCAGCATTTT.

The V gene is TRBV2, the J gene TRBJ2-3; 7 positions match TRBD1. Trimming removed 4 bases from V and 3 bases from J; junction bases left unmatched: 4. The CDR3 has 14 residues. Germline V gene lookup returns CDR1 SNHLY and CDR2 FYNNEI. This chain's CDR3 is CASSADRQTDTQYF. The CDR3 nucleotides are TGTGCCAGCAGTGCGGACAGGCAAACAGATACGCAGTATTTT.

V is TRBV5-5 and J is TRBJ2-2, with TRBD2 as a possible D gene (5 bases). Germline CDR1 SGHKS, CDR2 YYEKEE (reference sequence). V was clipped by 1 base and J by 5 bases, with 18 bases between them. This CDR3 region has 17 residues. The CDR3 DNA sequence: TGTGCCAGCAGCTTGTGGGCATCCCCGGGGAAAACCGGGGAGCTGTTTTTT. Translating it yields CASSLWASPGKTGELFF. The full variable domain, with the rest looked up from reference TRBV5-5 and TRBJ2-2, is DAGVTQSPTHLIKTRGQQVTLRCSPISGHKSVSWYQQVLGQGPQFIFQYYEKEERGRGNFPDRFSARQFPNYSSELNVNALLLGDSALYLCASSLWASPGKTGELFFGEGSRLTVL.

In its sample, this clone was seen many times. The rearrangement uses TRBV30 and TRBJ2-5; 7 nucleotides match TRBD2. The germline V gene has CDR1 GTSNPN and CDR2 SVGIG (reference sequence). The CDR3 is made up of 13 amino acids. V was pared by 4 bases and J by 5 bases, with 7 bases of the junction left unmatched. The CDR3 bases are TGTGCCTGGAACCGGGGGGTCAGTGAGACCCAGTACTTC. Protein sequence: CAWNRGVSETQYF.

V is TRBV6-5 and J is TRBJ1-5; D not certain. V shed 4 bases and J shed 1 base, with 11 bases lying between them. Germline CDR1 is MNHEY and CDR2 is SVGAGI. CDR3 length equals 15 residues. CDR3 in DNA: TGTGCCAGCAGTTCCCAGTTTTGGAGCAATCAGCCCCAGCATTTT. This gives the protein CASSSQFWSNQPQHF.

CDR3 in DNA: TGCGCCAGCAGCGGCGATCTAGGACAGAAGCAGTTCTTC. This sequence encodes CASSGDLGQKQFF. The chain combines TRBV5-1 with TRBJ2-1; D is possibly TRBD1 (6 bases). This CDR3 is built from 13 residues. Germline CDR1 SGHRS, CDR2 YFSETQ. The V gene lost 4 bases and the J gene lost 11 bases, with 16 bases spanning the gap.

This clone showed up just a few times. The rearrangement uses TRBV5-1 and TRBJ2-1; a possible D gene is TRBD2 (5 bases). V lost 5 bases to trimming and J lost 10 bases, with 16 bases between them. Per germline, CDR1 SGHRS and CDR2 YFSETQ. The CDR3 has 13 amino acids. This chain's CDR3 is CASRPNPGEEQFF. Written as DNA, the CDR3 is TGCGCCAGCAGGCCCAACCCTGGGGAGGAGCAGTTCTTC.

The chain links TRBV19 to TRBJ2-3; no reliable D call. The germline V gene has CDR1 LNHDA and CDR2 SQIVND (reference sequence). The V gene lost 1 base and the J gene lost 1 base, with 3 bases spanning the gap. The length of the CDR3 is 13 residues. CDR3 amino acids: CASSIVGTDTQYF. The CDR3 bases are TGTGCCAGTAGTATAGTCGGCACAGATACGCAGTATTTT.

This sequence joins TRBV6-4 and TRBJ2-5; D is possibly TRBD1 (6 bases). Trimming pared 5 bases from V and 4 bases from J, leaving 11 bases between. The germline CDR1 and CDR2 sequences are MRHNA and SNTAGT. There are 13 residues in the CDR3. The chain's CDR3 is CASSTGFRETQYF. The CDR3 nucleotides read TGTGCCAGCAGTACAGGGTTTCGAGAGACCCAGTACTTC.